This T cell receptor (beta chain) was identified during a study of blood T cell repertoires in COVID-19. TCRdb's copy holds only in-frame clones and misses some; the assay was immunoSEQ multiplex PCR. The data hold 200,000 to 250,000 clones, with 70% to 85% observed a single time. Germline V gives CDR1 SGDLS, CDR2 YYNGEE. V was clipped by 0 bases and J by 0 bases, with 7 bases between them. The CDR3 covers 15 residues. The rearrangement links TRBV9 to TRBJ1-5, with D possibly TRBD1 on 5 matching bases. This TCR was sampled from a woman of 80 years or more with acute or convalescent COVID-19. Specimen: peripheral blood. The CDR3 bases are TGTGCCAGCAGCGTAGCCGGGGGTAGCAATCAGCCCCAGCATTTT. Amino acids: CASSVAGGSNQPQHF.